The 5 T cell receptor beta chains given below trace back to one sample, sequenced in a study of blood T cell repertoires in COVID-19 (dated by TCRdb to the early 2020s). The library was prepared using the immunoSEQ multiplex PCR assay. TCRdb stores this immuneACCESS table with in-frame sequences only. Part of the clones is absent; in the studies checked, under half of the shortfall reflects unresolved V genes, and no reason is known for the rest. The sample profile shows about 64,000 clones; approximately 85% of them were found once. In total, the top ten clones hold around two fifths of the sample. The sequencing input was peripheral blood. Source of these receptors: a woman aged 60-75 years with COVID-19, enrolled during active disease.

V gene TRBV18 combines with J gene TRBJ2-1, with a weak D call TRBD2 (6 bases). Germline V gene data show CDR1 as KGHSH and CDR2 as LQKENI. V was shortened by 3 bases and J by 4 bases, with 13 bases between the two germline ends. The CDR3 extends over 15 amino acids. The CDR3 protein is CASSPGASVYNEQFF. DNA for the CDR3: TGTGCCAGCTCACCCGGCGCTAGCGTTTACAATGAGCAGTTCTTC.

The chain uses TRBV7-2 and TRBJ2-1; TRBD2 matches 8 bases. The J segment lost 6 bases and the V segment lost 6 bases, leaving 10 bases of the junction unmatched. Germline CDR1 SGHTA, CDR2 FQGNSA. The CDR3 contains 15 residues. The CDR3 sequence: CASRAGGNRINEQFF. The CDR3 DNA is TGTGCCAGCAGGGCGGGGGGCAATAGAATCAATGAGCAGTTCTTC.

The CDR3 DNA reads TGTGCCAGCAGCCAAGATGCGGCTAACTATGGCTACACCTTC. Translated, it gives CASSQDAANYGYTF. The chain recombines TRBV3-1 (or the pseudogene TRBV3-2) with TRBJ1-2; no definite D call. V was cut by 0 bases and J by 0 bases, with 5 bases left in between. There are 14 residues in the CDR3. CDR1 is LGHDT and CDR2 is YNNKEL in the germline V gene (reference sequence).

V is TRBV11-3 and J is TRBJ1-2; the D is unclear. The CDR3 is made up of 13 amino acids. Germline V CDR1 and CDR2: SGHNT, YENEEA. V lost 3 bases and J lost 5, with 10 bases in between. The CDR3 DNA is TGTGCCAGCAGCTTCCGAGAAGCATATGGCTACACCTTC. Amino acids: CASSFREAYGYTF.

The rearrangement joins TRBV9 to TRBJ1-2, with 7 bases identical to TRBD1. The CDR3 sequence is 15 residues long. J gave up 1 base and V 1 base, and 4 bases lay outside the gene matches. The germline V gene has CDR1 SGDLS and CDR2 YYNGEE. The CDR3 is CASSVTGTDNYGYTF. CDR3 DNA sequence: TGTGCCAGCAGCGTAACCGGGACAGATAACTATGGCTACACCTTC. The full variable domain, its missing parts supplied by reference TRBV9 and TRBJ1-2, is DSGVTQTPKHLITATGQRVTLRCSPRSGDLSVYWYQQSLDQGLQFLIQYYNGEERAKGNILERFSAQQFPDLHSELNLSSLELGDSALYFCASSVTGTDNYGYTFGSGTRLTVV.